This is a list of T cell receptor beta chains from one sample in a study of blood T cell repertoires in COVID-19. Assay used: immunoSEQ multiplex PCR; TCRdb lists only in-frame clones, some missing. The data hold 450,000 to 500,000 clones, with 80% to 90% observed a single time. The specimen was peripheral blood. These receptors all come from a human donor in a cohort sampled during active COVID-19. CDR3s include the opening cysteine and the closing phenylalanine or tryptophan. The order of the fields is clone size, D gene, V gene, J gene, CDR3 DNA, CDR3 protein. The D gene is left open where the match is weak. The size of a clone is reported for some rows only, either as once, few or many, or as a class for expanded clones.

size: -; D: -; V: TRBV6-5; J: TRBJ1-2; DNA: TGTGCCAGCATAGCTCCAGGGATCGACTATGGCTACACCTTC; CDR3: CASIAPGIDYGYTF
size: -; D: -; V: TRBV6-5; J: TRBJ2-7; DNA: TGTGCCAGCAGTTCCCGGACTGGGAACGAGCAGTACTTC; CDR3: CASSSRTGNEQYF
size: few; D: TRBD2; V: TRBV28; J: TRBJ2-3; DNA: TGTGCCAGCCCCCCTCTAGCGGGACGCGCAGATACGCAGTATTTT; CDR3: CASPPLAGRADTQYF
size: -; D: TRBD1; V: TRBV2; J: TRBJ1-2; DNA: TGTGCCAGCAGCGACAGGGTTGTGGGGGGCTACACCTTC; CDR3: CASSDRVVGGYTF
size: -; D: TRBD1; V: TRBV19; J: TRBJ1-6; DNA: TGTGCCAGTAGTATACGGACAGGAGAAAATTCACCCCTCCACTTT; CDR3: CASSIRTGENSPLHF
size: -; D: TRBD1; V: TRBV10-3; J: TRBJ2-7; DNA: TGTGCCATCAGTCAGCCCGGGACAGTCTCCTCCTACGAGCAGTACTTC; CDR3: CAISQPGTVSSYEQYF
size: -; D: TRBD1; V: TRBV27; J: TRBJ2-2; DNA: TGTGCCAGCAGTCCCCGGACAGGGACAACCGGGGAGCTGTTTTTT; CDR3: CASSPRTGTTGELFF
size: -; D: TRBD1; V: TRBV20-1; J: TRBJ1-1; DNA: TGCAGTGCTAGTCGAGGGGGCAACACTGAAGCTTTCTTT; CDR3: CSASRGGNTEAFF
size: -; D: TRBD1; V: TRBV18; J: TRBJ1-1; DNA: TGTGCCAGCTCACCTATACAGGGGGCCGTGGACACTGAAGCTTTCTTT; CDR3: CASSPIQGAVDTEAFF
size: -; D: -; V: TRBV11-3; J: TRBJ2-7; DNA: TGTGCCAGCAGCGAGGGATGGGGCTACGAGCAGTACTTC; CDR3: CASSEGWGYEQYF
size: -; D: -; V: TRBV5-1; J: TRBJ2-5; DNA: TGCGCCAGCAGCTCTTTCCAAGCGGAGACCCAGTACTTC; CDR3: CASSSFQAETQYF
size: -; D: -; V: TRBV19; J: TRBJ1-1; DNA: TGTGCCAGTAGGGATGGGGGCAGCTCAATGAACACTGAAGCTTTCTTT; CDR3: CASRDGGSSMNTEAFF
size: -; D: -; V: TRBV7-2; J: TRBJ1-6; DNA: TGTGCCAGCAGCCCCCGGAATTCACCCCTCCACTTT; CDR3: CASSPRNSPLHF
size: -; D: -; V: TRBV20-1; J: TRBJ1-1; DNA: TGCAGTGCTTCAGGGTATACTGAAGCTTTCTTT; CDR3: CSASGYTEAFF
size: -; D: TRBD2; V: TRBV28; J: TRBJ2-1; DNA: TGTGCCAGCAGCCCACTAGCGGGTACTTACAATGAGCAGTTCTTC; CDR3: CASSPLAGTYNEQFF
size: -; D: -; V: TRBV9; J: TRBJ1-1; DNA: TGTGCCAGCAGCGTAGAACCAGGGGAAGGCACTGAAGCTTTCTTT; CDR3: CASSVEPGEGTEAFF
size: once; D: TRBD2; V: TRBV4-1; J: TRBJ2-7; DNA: TGCGCCAGCAGCCAAGGCGGACTAGCCACCTACGAGCAGTACTTC; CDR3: CASSQGGLATYEQYF
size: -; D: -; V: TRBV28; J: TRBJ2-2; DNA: TGTGCCAGCATGCTACAGGGCCCCGGGGAGCTGTTTTTT; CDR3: CASMLQGPGELFF
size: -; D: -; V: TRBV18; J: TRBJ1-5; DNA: TGTGCCAGCTCACCAGAGGGTGGCAATCAGCCCCAGCATTTT; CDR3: CASSPEGGNQPQHF
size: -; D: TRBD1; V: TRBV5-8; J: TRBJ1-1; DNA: TGTGCCAGCAGCACCTTTCGGCAGGGGGCGGGAACTGAAGCTTTCTTT; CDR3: CASSTFRQGAGTEAFF
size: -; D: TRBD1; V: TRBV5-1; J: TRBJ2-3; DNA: TGCGCCAGCAGCTGGGGACAGTATTCCCCCACAGATACGCAGTATTTT; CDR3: CASSWGQYSPTDTQYF
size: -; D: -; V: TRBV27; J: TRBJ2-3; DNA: TGTGCCAGCAGTTTGGCAAGCGGAGGGAATACGCAGTATTTT; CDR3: CASSLASGGNTQYF
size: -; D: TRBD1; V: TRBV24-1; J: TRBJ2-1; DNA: TGTGCCACCAGTGATTCGACAGGGCAGATGTCCTACAATGAGCAGTTCTTC; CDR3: CATSDSTGQMSYNEQFF